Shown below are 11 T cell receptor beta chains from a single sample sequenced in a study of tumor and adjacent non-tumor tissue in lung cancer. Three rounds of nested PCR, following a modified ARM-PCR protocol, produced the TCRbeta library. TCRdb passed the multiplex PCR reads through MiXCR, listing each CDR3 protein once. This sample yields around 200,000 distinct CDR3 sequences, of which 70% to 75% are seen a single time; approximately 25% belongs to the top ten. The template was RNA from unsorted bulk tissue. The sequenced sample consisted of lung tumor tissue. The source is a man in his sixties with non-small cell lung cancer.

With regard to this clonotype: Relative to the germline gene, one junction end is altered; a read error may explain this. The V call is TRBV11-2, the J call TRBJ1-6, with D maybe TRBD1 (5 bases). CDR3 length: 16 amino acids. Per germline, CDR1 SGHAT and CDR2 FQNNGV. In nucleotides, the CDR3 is TGTGCCAGCAGCTCCGATGTCGGGGCCTGGAATTCACTCCTCCACTTT. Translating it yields CASSSDVGAWNSLLHF.

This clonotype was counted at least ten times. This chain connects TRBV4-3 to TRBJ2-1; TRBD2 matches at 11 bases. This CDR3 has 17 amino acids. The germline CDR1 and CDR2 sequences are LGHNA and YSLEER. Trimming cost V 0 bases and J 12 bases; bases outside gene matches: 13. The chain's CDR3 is CASSQDPGTSGPQVQFF. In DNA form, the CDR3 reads TGCGCCAGCAGCCAAGACCCCGGGACTAGCGGCCCCCAGGTGCAGTTCTTC.

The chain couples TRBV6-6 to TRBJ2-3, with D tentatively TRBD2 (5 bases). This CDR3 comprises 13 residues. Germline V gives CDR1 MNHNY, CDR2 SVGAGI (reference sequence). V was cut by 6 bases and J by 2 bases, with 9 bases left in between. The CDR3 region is CASRRVITDTQYF. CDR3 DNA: TGTGCCAGCAGGAGGGTGATCACAGATACGCAGTATTTT.

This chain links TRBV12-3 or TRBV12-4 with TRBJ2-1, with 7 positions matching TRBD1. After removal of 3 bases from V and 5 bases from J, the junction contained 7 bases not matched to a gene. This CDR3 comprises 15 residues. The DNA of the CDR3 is TGTGCCAGCAGTTTGTTCGGGACAGCCAACAATGAGCAGTTCTTC. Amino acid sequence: CASSLFGTANNEQFF.

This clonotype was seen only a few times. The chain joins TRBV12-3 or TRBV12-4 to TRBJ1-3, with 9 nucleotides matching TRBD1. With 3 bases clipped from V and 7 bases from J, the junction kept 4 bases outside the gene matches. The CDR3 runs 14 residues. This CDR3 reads CASSFTGQGNTIYF. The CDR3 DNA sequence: TGTGCCAGCAGTTTCACCGGACAGGGGAACACCATATATTTT.

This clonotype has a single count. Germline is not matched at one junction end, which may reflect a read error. In DNA, the CDR3 is TGTGCCAGCGCTCCTCGGGCGTATAATCCACCTCTCCACTTT. Translated, it gives CASAPRAYNPPLHF. The J gene is TRBJ1-6, the V gene TRBV12-3 or TRBV12-4; D gene uncertain. The CDR3 is 14 amino acids.

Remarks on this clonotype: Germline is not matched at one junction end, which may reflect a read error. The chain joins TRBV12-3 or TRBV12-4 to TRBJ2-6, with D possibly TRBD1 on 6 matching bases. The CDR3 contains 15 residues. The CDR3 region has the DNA TGTGCCAGCATCCAGGGACAATCTGGGGCCAATGTCCTGACTTTC. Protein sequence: CASIQGQSGANVLTF.

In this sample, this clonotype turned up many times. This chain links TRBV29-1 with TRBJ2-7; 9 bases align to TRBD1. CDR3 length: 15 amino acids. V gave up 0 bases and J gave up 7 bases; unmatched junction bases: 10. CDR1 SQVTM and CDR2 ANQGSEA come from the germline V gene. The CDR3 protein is CSVEDLQGATLEQYF. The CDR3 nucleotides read TGCAGCGTTGAAGATCTACAGGGGGCTACACTGGAGCAGTACTTC.

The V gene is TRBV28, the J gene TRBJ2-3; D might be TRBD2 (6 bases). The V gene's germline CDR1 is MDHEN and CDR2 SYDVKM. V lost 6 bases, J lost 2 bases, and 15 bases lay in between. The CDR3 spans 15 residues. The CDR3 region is CASSDAGPFTDTQYF. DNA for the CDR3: TGTGCCAGCAGCGATGCGGGACCTTTCACAGATACGCAGTATTTT.

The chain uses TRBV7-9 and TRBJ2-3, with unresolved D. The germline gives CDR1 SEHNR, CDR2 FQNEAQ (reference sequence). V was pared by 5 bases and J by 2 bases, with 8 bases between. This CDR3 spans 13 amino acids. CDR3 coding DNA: TGTGCCAGCAGCGTATCTCTCACAGATACGCAGTATTTT. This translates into CASSVSLTDTQYF.

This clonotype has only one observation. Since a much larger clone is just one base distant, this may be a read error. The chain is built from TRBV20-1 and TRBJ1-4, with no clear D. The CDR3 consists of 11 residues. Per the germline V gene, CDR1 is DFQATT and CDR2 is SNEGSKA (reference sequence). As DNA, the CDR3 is TGCAGTACTAGCGCTGAAAGGAAACTGTTTTTT. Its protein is CSTSAERKLFF.